This TCR beta chain was found in a study of control samples from healthy donors and cancer patients. This table comes from immunoSEQ multiplex PCR, and its TCRdb copy is limited to in-frame clones, with some not included. Of 130,000 or so clones in the sample, around nine tenths are singletons; the top ten hold about 3.4%. V trimming: 0 bases; J trimming: 1 base; junction bases outside the gene matches: 7. Germline V gene lookup returns CDR1 SGHNT and CDR2 YYREEE (reference sequence). This CDR3 spans 18 amino acids. The receptor was derived from a middle-aged man in good health. This rearrangement joins TRBV5-4 to TRBJ2-6, with TRBD1 identical over 7 bases. The material sequenced was blood. The CDR3 spells CASSLVSGGVSGANVLTF. CDR3 DNA sequence: TGTGCCAGCAGCTTGGTGTCAGGGGGAGTGTCTGGGGCCAACGTCCTGACTTTC.